The 20 T cell receptor beta chains given below trace back to one sample, sequenced in a study of glioma-infiltrating T cells. Amplification of TCR alpha and beta CDR3 regions from RNA used iRepertoire nested multiplex PCR. TCRdb analysed the multiplex PCR reads with MiXCR anew, one entry per CDR3 protein. The sample shows around 150,000 distinct CDR3 sequences, 35% to 50% of them seen only once. Sequences were obtained from glioma tissue, nonneoplastic brain tissue, or PBMCs (not recorded which). These receptors were taken from a human donor with low-grade glioma or glioblastoma, undergoing nonglioma brain surgery, or in good health (not recorded which).

The V and J genes are TRBV20-1 and TRBJ2-7; unclear D gene. The length of the CDR3 is 13 residues. V was cut by 2 bases and J by 6 bases, with 14 bases left in between. The germline V gene has CDR1 DFQATT and CDR2 SNEGSKA (reference sequence). CDR3 in DNA: TGCAGTGCTAGAAGGCAGGCAAACCTCGAGCAGTACTTC. It codes for CSARRQANLEQYF.

In nucleotides, the CDR3 is TGTGCCAGCAGTTTACCCGGGACAGCTAATGAAAAACTGTTTTTT. It encodes CASSLPGTANEKLFF. The genes are TRBV27 and TRBJ1-4, with 7 positions matching TRBD1. V dropped 2 bases and J dropped 3; count of bases not matched to a gene: 3. Germline V CDR1 and CDR2: MNHEY, SMNVEV (reference sequence). CDR3 length: 15 amino acids.

This clonotype showed up just a few times. This CDR3 is CSAFSGTYNEQFF. The CDR3 DNA reads as TGCAGTGCTTTTAGCGGGACGTACAATGAGCAGTTCTTC. This chain uses TRBV20-1 with TRBJ2-1; TRBD2 matches at 8 bases. Germline CDR1 is DFQATT and CDR2 is SNEGSKA (reference sequence). CDR3 length equals 13 residues. The ends lost 5 bases at V and 4 bases at J; junction bases unmatched: 4.

The gene calls are TRBV12-3 or TRBV12-4 and TRBJ1-2, with D unresolved. With 3 bases removed from V and 6 bases from J, the gap between germline ends came to 14 bases. This CDR3 is 14 amino acids long. Written as DNA, the CDR3 is TGTGCCAGCAGTTTTGGGGATTCAGTAGATGGCTACACCTTC. This gives the protein CASSFGDSVDGYTF.

V gene TRBV29-1 combines with J gene TRBJ2-3; TRBD2 might be the D (5 bases). The CDR3 has 14 residues. V was pared by 4 bases and J by 1 base, with 12 bases between. CDR1 is SQVTM and CDR2 is ANQGSEA in the germline V gene. CDR3 sequence (DNA): TGCAGCGTTGCGACATGGGGAGGCACAGATACGCAGTATTTT. Protein sequence: CSVATWGGTDTQYF.

V gene TRBV11-2 combines with J gene TRBJ1-1; D may be TRBD1 (6 bases). The CDR3 covers 13 residues. The V and J ends lost 2 bases and 4 bases respectively, with 8 bases between them. Germline V lookup: CDR1 SGHAT, CDR2 FQNNGV. CDR3 loop: CASSLRGGTEAFF. The CDR3 DNA reads TGTGCCAGCAGCTTAAGAGGGGGCACTGAAGCTTTCTTT.

This chain joins TRBV20-1 and TRBJ2-7; tentatively, D is TRBD1 (5 bases). The germline V and J ends were trimmed by 3 bases and 3 bases, with 9 bases remaining between them. This CDR3 contains 12 residues. Germline V gene sequence: CDR1 DFQATT, CDR2 SNEGSKA (reference sequence). The CDR3 nucleotides are TGCAGTGCTAGGAAAGGGGACTACGAGCAGTACTTC. It translates to CSARKGDYEQYF.

This clonotype was picked up many times. The V call is TRBV6-6, the J call TRBJ1-1; possible D gene TRBD1, 6 bases. Germline lookup yields CDR1 MNHNY and CDR2 SVGAGI (reference sequence). Deletions cut 0 bases from V and 2 bases from J, with 7 bases between. The CDR3 is 14 residues long. The CDR3 nucleotides are TGTGCCAGCAGTTACTCCAGGGGCAACACTGAAGCTTTCTTT. It encodes CASSYSRGNTEAFF.

V gene TRBV27 combines with J gene TRBJ2-7, with 7 bases aligning to TRBD2. This CDR3 spans 15 amino acids. The J segment lost 7 bases and the V segment lost 5 bases, leaving 14 bases of the junction unmatched. Germline V gene data show CDR1 as MNHEY and CDR2 as SMNVEV (reference sequence). As DNA, the CDR3 is TGTGCCAGCAGTCCTAGCGGTCCCTTTTACAATGAGCAGTACTTC. Encoded protein: CASSPSGPFYNEQYF.

The sample holds a few counts of this clonotype. The rearrangement uses TRBV25-1 and TRBJ2-1; TRBD2 matches at 9 bases. Germline V gene sequence: CDR1 MGHDK, CDR2 SYGVNS. The V gene end was trimmed by 3 bases and the J gene end by 7 bases; junction bases not matched to a gene: 7. The CDR3 is 15 residues long. Written as DNA, the CDR3 is TGTGCCAGCAGTGATAGGACTAGCGCGGGGAATGAGCAGTTCTTC. It yields the protein CASSDRTSAGNEQFF.

Only a few counts were recorded for this clonotype. CDR3 sequence (DNA): TGTGCCATCAGTGGGACAGGGCCCAACACTGAAGCTTTCTTT. The encoded protein is CAISGTGPNTEAFF. The chain recombines TRBV10-3 with TRBJ1-1; 8 bases map to TRBD1. In germline, CDR1 is ENHRY, CDR2 SYGVKD. V lost 4 bases, J lost 2 bases, and 3 bases stayed unmatched. The CDR3 is 14 residues long.

V usage is TRBV3-1 and J usage is TRBJ1-1; D is perhaps TRBD1 (6 bases). V lost 7 bases, J lost 1 base, and 10 bases lay in between. CDR1 is LGHDT, CDR2 YNNKEL, per germline (reference sequence). The CDR3 spans 13 residues. For the CDR3, the DNA is TGTGCCAGCATCCAGGGGTGGAACACTGAAGCTTTCTTT. It translates to CASIQGWNTEAFF.

There are a few counts of this clonotype. CDR3 sequence: CATSRAKDAGYNEQFF. DNA for the CDR3: TGTGCCACCAGCAGAGCTAAGGACGCGGGATACAATGAGCAGTTCTTC. The V gene is TRBV15, the J gene TRBJ2-1, with a weak D call TRBD2 (6 bases). Trimming shortened V by 1 base and J by 4 bases, and 14 bases separated the two germline ends. Looked up from germline, CDR1 is LNHNV and CDR2 is YYDKDF (reference sequence). The CDR3 has 16 amino acids.

The V and J genes are TRBV7-9 and TRBJ1-1; TRBD1 is a possible D gene (5 bases). Per germline, CDR1 SEHNR and CDR2 FQNEAQ (reference sequence). V lost 6 bases and J 1 base, leaving 12 bases between the germline ends. CDR3 length: 14 residues. The CDR3 DNA sequence: TGTGCCAGCAGGGGAGACGGACAGAACACTGAAGCTTTCTTT. This sequence encodes CASRGDGQNTEAFF.

Of note for this clonotype: One end of the junction does not line up with germline, which may come from a read error. The gene calls are TRBV6-1 and TRBJ2-7, with TRBD1 matching over 9 bases. Germline CDR1 and CDR2: MNHNS and SASEGT. CDR3 length: 15 residues. The CDR3 DNA sequence: TGCGCCAGCAGTGATATGGGACAGGGATGGCGCGAGCAGTACTTC. Translating gives CASSDMGQGWREQYF.

This clonotype was seen only a few times. The chain has TRBV20-1 and TRBJ2-7; no definite D call. V was cut by 4 bases and J by 3 bases, with 19 bases left in between. The germline V gene encodes CDR1 DFQATT and CDR2 SNEGSKA (reference sequence). This CDR3 contains 15 residues. The CDR3 region is CSANRARHGYYEQYF. CDR3 nucleotides: TGCAGTGCTAATCGGGCCCGTCATGGTTACTACGAGCAGTACTTC.

Only a few counts were recorded for this clonotype. The rearrangement links TRBV4-3 to TRBJ1-1; D is unclear. CDR1 and CDR2 (germline): LGHNA, YSLEER. V was shortened by 1 base and J by 2 bases, with 5 bases between the two germline ends. The CDR3 extends over 13 amino acids. CDR3 loop: CASSQGDNTEAFF. The CDR3 nucleotides read TGCGCCAGCAGCCAAGGGGATAACACTGAAGCTTTCTTT.

The V call is TRBV7-9, the J call TRBJ2-5, with D possibly called TRBD1 or TRBD2 (5 bases each). This CDR3 contains 14 residues. Trimming shortened V by 5 bases and J by 2 bases, and 12 bases separated the two germline ends. CDR1 and CDR2 from the germline V gene are SEHNR and FQNEAQ (reference sequence). The CDR3 loop is CASSPAGRQETQYF. The CDR3 nucleotides are TGTGCCAGCAGCCCCGCAGGGAGACAAGAGACCCAGTACTTC.

By frequency in the sample, this clonotype is medium-sized. This chain connects TRBV20-1 to TRBJ1-5; no reliable D call. CDR3 length: 13 residues. V was pared by 0 bases and J by 5 bases, with 8 bases between. Germline lookup yields CDR1 DFQATT and CDR2 SNEGSKA (reference sequence). The DNA of the CDR3 is TGCAGTGCTAGAGAGAAGGATTATCAGCCCCAGCATTTT. It translates to CSAREKDYQPQHF.

The chain carries TRBV6-1 and TRBJ2-5; 7 nucleotides align to TRBD2. V shed 6 bases, J shed 4 bases, and the junction held 11 bases outside the gene matches. The CDR3 is 15 residues long. Germline V gene lookup returns CDR1 MNHNS and CDR2 SASEGT. The CDR3 bases are TGTGCCAGCAGCAATCTAGCGGCCCCGACAGAGACCCAGTACTTC. It specifies CASSNLAAPTETQYF.